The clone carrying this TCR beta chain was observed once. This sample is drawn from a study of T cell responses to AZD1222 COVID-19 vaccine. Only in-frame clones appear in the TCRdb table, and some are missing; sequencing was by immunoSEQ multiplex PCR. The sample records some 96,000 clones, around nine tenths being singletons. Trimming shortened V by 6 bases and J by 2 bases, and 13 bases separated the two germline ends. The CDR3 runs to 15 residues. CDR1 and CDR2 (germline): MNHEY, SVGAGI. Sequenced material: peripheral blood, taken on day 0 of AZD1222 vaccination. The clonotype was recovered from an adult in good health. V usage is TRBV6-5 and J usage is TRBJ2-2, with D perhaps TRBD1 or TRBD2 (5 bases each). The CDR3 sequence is CASRLPGRNTGELFF. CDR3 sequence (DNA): TGTGCCAGCAGGCTCCCGGGGCGAAACACCGGGGAGCTGTTTTTT.